Following are 31 T cell receptor beta chains from one sample sequenced in a study of T cells in Graves' hyperthyroidism and ophthalmopathy. The source material, RNA transcripts, was used to amplify TCR beta CDR3 regions. RT-PCR in the first round (using the HTBI primer set) targeted the TCR CDR3. TCRdb used MiXCR to reprocess the multiplex PCR reads, holding one entry per CDR3 protein. The table has 550,000 to 600,000 distinct CDR3 sequences, under 60% seen once. The sample taken for sequencing was peripheral blood or thyroid tissue (not recorded which). These receptors all stem from an adult woman with Graves' disease, either hyperthyroidism or ophthalmopathy (not recorded which).

This clonotype was observed many times. This may arise from a read error, as a much more abundant clone is one base away. This sequence joins TRBV7-9 and TRBJ1-3; D is unresolved. This CDR3 spans 12 amino acids. CDR1 and CDR2 (germline): SEHNR, FQNEAQ (reference sequence). The CDR3 region has the DNA TGTGCCAACAGCCCTCAAGGTTGGACCATATATTTT. Protein product: CANSPQGWTIYF. The full variable domain, completed using reference TRBV7-9 and TRBJ1-3, is DTGVSQNPRHKITKRGQNVTFRCDPISEHNRLYWYRQTLGQGPEFLTYFQNEAQLEKSRLLSDRFSAERPKGSFSTLEIQRTEQGDSAMYLCANSPQGWTIYFGEGSWLTVV.

The rearrangement uses TRBV15 and TRBJ1-1; D is ambiguous. This CDR3 has 18 amino acids. Germline V CDR1 and CDR2: LNHNV, YYDKDF (reference sequence). Trimming shortened V by 4 bases and J by 0 bases, and 21 bases separated the two germline ends. This chain's CDR3 is CATSIGLGWATLNTEAFF. DNA for the CDR3: TGTGCCACCAGCATCGGTCTTGGGTGGGCGACTCTGAACACTGAAGCTTTCTTT.

The V call is TRBV28, the J call TRBJ1-1; D is unresolved. Germline V CDR1 and CDR2: MDHEN, SYDVKM. Trimming shortened V by 3 bases and J by 4 bases, and 6 bases separated the two germline ends. This CDR3 is 12 amino acids long. The CDR3 loop is CASSFERTEAFF. The CDR3 region has the DNA TGTGCCAGCAGTTTCGAGCGCACTGAAGCTTTCTTT.

This clonotype was picked up many times. The gene calls are TRBV15 and TRBJ1-6; possible D gene TRBD1, 5 bases. Germline CDR1 LNHNV, CDR2 YYDKDF (reference sequence). The V gene lost 2 bases and the J gene lost 7 bases, with 12 bases spanning the gap. This CDR3 is built from 15 residues. The CDR3 DNA sequence: TGTGCCACCAGCAGAACACAGGTCTACAATTCACCCCTCCACTTT. Protein: CATSRTQVYNSPLHF. The variable domain in full, with the rest retrieved from reference TRBV15 and TRBJ1-6, is DAMVIQNPRYQVTQFGKPVTLSCSQTLNHNVMYWYQQKSSQAPKLLFHYYDKDFNNEADTPDNFQSRRPNTSFCFLDIRSPGLGDTAMYLCATSRTQVYNSPLHFGNGTRLTVT.

This sequence joins TRBV7-9 and TRBJ2-7, with TRBD1 matching over 10 bases. V trimming: 4 bases; J trimming: 5 bases; junction bases outside the gene matches: 5. Germline CDR1 and CDR2: SEHNR and FQNEAQ (reference sequence). This CDR3 contains 14 residues. The CDR3 here is CASSSDRGFNEQYF. In DNA, the CDR3 is TGTGCCAGCAGCTCGGACAGGGGGTTCAACGAGCAGTACTTC.

In its sample, this clonotype was seen a few times. This may arise from a read error, as a much more abundant clone is one base away. The gene calls are TRBV6-5 and TRBJ2-7; D unclear. The length of the CDR3 is 11 residues. From germline, CDR1 is MNHEY and CDR2 SVGAGI. The CDR3 is CAISYSGRQYF. The CDR3 nucleotides are TGTGCCATCAGTTACTCCGGACGACAGTACTTC.

This clonotype has a single count. An end of the junction differs from the germline gene, which may be a read error. V and J are TRBV7-2 and TRBJ2-7, with 7 bases matching TRBD1. In germline, CDR1 is SGHTA, CDR2 FQGNSA. The length of the CDR3 is 12 residues. CDR3 sequence reads: CASSESGTVEDF. In nucleotides, the CDR3 is TGTGCCAGCAGCGAATCCGGGACAGTGGAGGACTTC.

This clonotype was seen a handful of times. This sequence joins TRBV7-9 and TRBJ2-5; 9 bases agree with TRBD1. This CDR3 has 15 amino acids. Germline V gives CDR1 SEHNR, CDR2 FQNEAQ (reference sequence). V lost 5 bases to trimming and J lost 5 bases; unmatched junction nucleotides: 9. The CDR3 region has the DNA TGTGCCAGCAGCCTCTCGGGACAGGGTGGGGAGACCCAGTACTTC. The encoded protein is CASSLSGQGGETQYF. The variable domain in full, completed from reference TRBV7-9 and TRBJ2-5, reads DTGVSQNPRHKITKRGQNVTFRCDPISEHNRLYWYRQTLGQGPEFLTYFQNEAQLEKSRLLSDRFSAERPKGSFSTLEIQRTEQGDSAMYLCASSLSGQGGETQYFGPGTRLLVL.

A remark on this clonotype: Germline is not matched at one junction end, which may reflect a read error. V usage is TRBV7-9 and J usage is TRBJ2-5; D uncertain. CDR3 length: 13 residues. Looked up from germline, CDR1 is SEHNR and CDR2 is FQNEAQ (reference sequence). This chain's CDR3 is CASSYGLREAQYF. CDR3 bases: TGTGCCAGCAGTTACGGGTTGCGAGAGGCCCAGTACTTC.

This clonotype was counted at least ten times. The genes are TRBV9 and TRBJ1-5; D is possibly TRBD1 (5 bases). The CDR3 is made up of 19 amino acids. Trimming removed 4 bases from V and 1 base from J, with 24 bases in between. From germline, CDR1 is SGDLS and CDR2 YYNGEE. The CDR3 sequence is CASSPHLVGRRCSNQPQHF. Written as DNA, the CDR3 is TGTGCCAGCAGCCCCCACCTCGTGGGGCGCCGTTGCAGCAATCAGCCCCAGCATTTT. The full variable domain, completed using reference TRBV9 and TRBJ1-5, is DSGVTQTPKHLITATGQRVTLRCSPRSGDLSVYWYQQSLDQGLQFLIQYYNGEERAKGNILERFSAQQFPDLHSELNLSSLELGDSALYFCASSPHLVGRRCSNQPQHFGDGTRLSIL.

The gene calls are TRBV10-3 and TRBJ2-5; D possibly corresponds to TRBD2 (6 bases). The V and J ends lost 3 bases and 1 base respectively, with 18 bases between them. The CDR3 has 17 residues. Germline V gives CDR1 ENHRY, CDR2 SYGVKD. CDR3 residues: CAISEGRDSRPQETQYF. In DNA form, the CDR3 reads TGTGCCATCAGTGAAGGACGGGACTCCCGCCCCCAAGAGACCCAGTACTTC.

The chain employs TRBV5-1 and TRBJ1-4; D remains ambiguous. This CDR3 region has 16 residues. Trimming took off 5 bases at V and 6 bases at J, with 20 bases between the two ends. The V gene's germline CDR1 is SGHRS and CDR2 YFSETQ. The CDR3 loop is CASRGRTNQHDEKLFF. Written as DNA, the CDR3 is TGCGCCAGCAGGGGCCGTACCAACCAGCATGATGAAAAACTGTTTTTT.

This clonotype has more than one count but fewer than ten. This chain joins TRBV6-5 and TRBJ2-7; D is unresolved. The V end was cut by 2 bases, the J end by 1 base, with 9 bases between. The CDR3 length is 14 residues. The germline gives CDR1 MNHEY, CDR2 SVGAGI. The CDR3 here is CASSYRDGSYEQYF. The CDR3 DNA sequence: TGTGCCAGCAGTTACCGAGACGGATCCTACGAGCAGTACTTC.

This rearrangement joins TRBV7-6 to TRBJ1-4; possible D gene TRBD1, 5 bases. CDR1 is SGHVS, CDR2 FNYEAQ, per germline. Deletions cut 3 bases from V and 6 bases from J, with 8 bases between. The CDR3 sequence is 13 residues long. DNA of the CDR3: TGTGCCAGCAGCTTGCTGGGGGATGAAAAACTGTTTTTT. Protein product: CASSLLGDEKLFF.

This clonotype was detected ten times or more. The chain uses TRBV7-2 and TRBJ2-5, with 7 bases matching TRBD2. The CDR3 is 15 amino acids. Germline CDR1 is SGHTA and CDR2 is FQGNSA. Trimming at V came to 4 bases and at J to 4 bases, leaving 9 bases not matched to a gene. CDR3 region: CASSSLRDYPETQYF. The CDR3 nucleotides read TGTGCCAGCAGCTCTCTCCGGGACTACCCAGAGACCCAGTACTTC.

This sequence joins TRBV6-2 or TRBV6-3 and TRBJ1-1; D possibly corresponds to TRBD1 (6 bases). Germline CDR1 is MNHEY and CDR2 is SVGEGT. V was trimmed by 5 bases and J by 3 bases, leaving 13 bases between them. The CDR3 is 14 amino acids. The CDR3 protein is CASSERGPDTEAFF. Written as DNA, the CDR3 is TGTGCCAGCAGTGAACGGGGGCCTGACACTGAAGCTTTCTTT.

The V gene is TRBV7-6, the J gene TRBJ2-7, with 9 bases aligning to TRBD1. CDR1 SGHVS and CDR2 FNYEAQ come from the germline V gene. Germline trimming cut 8 bases from V and 0 bases from J; bases unmatched to any gene: 5. This CDR3 has 14 amino acids. The CDR3 DNA follows: TGTGCCAGCCCACGGACAGGGGTCTCCTACGAGCAGTACTTC. The encoded protein is CASPRTGVSYEQYF.

This clonotype was seen repeatedly, ten times or more. The chain links TRBV7-2 to TRBJ1-2, with 10 bases aligning to TRBD1. With 0 bases clipped from V and 4 bases from J, the junction kept 8 bases outside the gene matches. CDR3 length equals 17 residues. CDR1 SGHTA and CDR2 FQGNSA come from the germline V gene. CDR3 in DNA: TGTGCCAGCAGCTTAGCCTCGGGACAGGGGCCTTTCTATGGCTACACCTTC. Residues: CASSLASGQGPFYGYTF.

This clonotype has ten or more counts. The chain is built from TRBV10-3 and TRBJ1-6; D is perhaps TRBD1 (6 bases). V was trimmed by 10 bases and J by 6 bases, leaving 13 bases between them. The CDR3 is made up of 13 amino acids. Germline-derived CDR1 and CDR2 are ENHRY and SYGVKD. The DNA for the CDR3 is TGTGCCAGCAAGCAGGGGAGTAATTCACCCCTCCACTTT. It specifies CASKQGSNSPLHF.

V usage is TRBV25-1 and J usage is TRBJ2-7, with 11 bases lining up with TRBD2. The junction had 9 bases not matched to a gene; V was cut back by 7 bases and J by 4 bases. This CDR3 has 15 amino acids. Germline lookup yields CDR1 MGHDK and CDR2 SYGVNS. CDR3 loop: CASTYSGTSGYEQYF. The CDR3, as DNA: TGTGCCAGCACTTATAGCGGGACTAGCGGTTACGAGCAGTACTTC.

Concerning this clonotype itself: Since a much larger clone is just one base distant, this may be a read error. This chain uses TRBV12-3 or TRBV12-4 with TRBJ2-7; TRBD1 agrees at 12 bases. The V segment lost 4 bases and the J segment 7 bases; nucleotides outside the gene matches: 8. This CDR3 spans 15 amino acids. The CDR3 bases are TGTGCCAGCAGTTCCTCGGGACAGGGGGCGGAAGAGCAGTACTTC. Encoded protein: CASSSSGQGAEEQYF.

This clonotype was found a few times. The CDR3 bases are TGTGCCAGCGGGACGGGAGGGCCCGGAGAGACCCAGTACTTC. It translates to CASGTGGPGETQYF. V and J are TRBV27 and TRBJ2-5; TRBD2 matches 8 bases. Trimming took 8 bases from V and 4 from J; bases not matched to a gene: 9. CDR3 length: 14 amino acids. Germline-derived CDR1 and CDR2 are MNHEY and SMNVEV (reference sequence).

The V gene is TRBV12-3 or TRBV12-4, the J gene TRBJ2-1; D call uncertain. This CDR3 region has 12 residues. Trimming left V 6 bases short and J 10 bases short, with 13 bases between. CDR3 coding DNA: TGTGCCAGCAGCTCCGGGCCCCGGGAGCAGTTCTTC. Residues: CASSSGPREQFF.

This clonotype was counted many times. This chain joins TRBV5-1 and TRBJ1-1; tentative D call: TRBD1 (6 bases). V shed 2 bases and J shed 5 bases, with 16 bases lying between them. This CDR3 has 15 amino acids. CDR1 and CDR2 from the germline V gene are SGHRS and YFSETQ. Written as DNA, the CDR3 is TGCGCCAGCAGCTTCTTACAGGAGGGGGGAACTGAAGCTTTCTTT. It encodes CASSFLQEGGTEAFF.

This clonotype showed up many times. The chain recombines TRBV15 with TRBJ2-7; D is ambiguous. The germline gives CDR1 LNHNV, CDR2 YYDKDF (reference sequence). The V and J ends lost 3 bases and 4 bases respectively, with 7 bases between them. The CDR3 has 12 amino acids. CDR3 loop: CATSRVTYEQYF. The CDR3 nucleotides read TGTGCCACCAGCAGGGTTACATACGAGCAGTACTTC.

V usage is TRBV11-2 and J usage is TRBJ2-7; 10 positions match TRBD2. Germline trimming cut 2 bases from V and 4 bases from J; bases unmatched to any gene: 8. Germline V gene lookup returns CDR1 SGHAT and CDR2 FQNNGV. CDR3 size: 16 residues. The CDR3 DNA is TGTGCCAGCAGCTTAAATCGACTAGCGGGTTCTTACGAGCAGTACTTC. Translation gives CASSLNRLAGSYEQYF.

This clonotype has at least ten counts. V gene TRBV19 combines with J gene TRBJ1-5; D is possibly TRBD1 (6 bases). CDR1 is LNHDA and CDR2 is SQIVND in the germline V gene (reference sequence). V was cut by 7 bases and J by 0 bases, with 13 bases left in between. The CDR3 has 15 amino acids. The CDR3 region has the DNA TGTGCCAGTACCCCTTTGGACAGTAGCAATCAGCCCCAGCATTTT. This translates into CASTPLDSSNQPQHF.

There are many counts of this clonotype. This chain uses TRBV9 with TRBJ1-3; TRBD1 matches at 8 bases. V shed 4 bases, J shed 0 bases, and the junction held 6 bases outside the gene matches. Germline CDR1 and CDR2: SGDLS and YYNGEE. The CDR3 extends over 16 amino acids. This CDR3 reads CASSRTGTNSGNTIYF. The CDR3 DNA reads as TGTGCCAGCAGCCGGACAGGGACCAACTCTGGAAACACCATATATTTT.

This clonotype was detected many times. This chain connects TRBV20-1 to TRBJ1-6, with D unresolved. The CDR3 is made up of 16 amino acids. Germline lookup yields CDR1 DFQATT and CDR2 SNEGSKA (reference sequence). The ends were cut back, 3 bases at V and 4 bases at J, with 16 bases in the middle. Here the CDR3 reads CSARPDPAGYNSPLHF. In nucleotides, the CDR3 is TGCAGTGCTAGGCCGGACCCGGCAGGTTATAATTCACCCCTCCACTTT.

This clonotype was counted between two and nine times. This rearrangement joins TRBV6-5 to TRBJ1-4; 7 bases are a match to TRBD1. Looked up from germline, CDR1 is MNHEY and CDR2 is SVGAGI. CDR3 length: 18 residues. Unmatched junction bases numbered 13, after V lost 4 bases and J lost 2 bases. The CDR3 reads CASSSDHRGSSTNEKLFF. DNA of the CDR3: TGTGCCAGCAGTTCCGACCACAGGGGTTCGTCGACTAATGAAAAACTGTTTTTT.

This clonotype was seen just once. The chain employs TRBV5-5 and TRBJ2-5; D call uncertain. CDR1 is SGHKS, CDR2 YYEKEE, per germline (reference sequence). This CDR3 is built from 14 residues. V lost 0 bases and J lost 1, with 7 bases in between. This CDR3 reads CASSLVSLQETQYF. The CDR3 DNA follows: TGTGCCAGCAGCTTGGTTAGCCTCCAAGAGACCCAGTACTTC.